These T cell receptor beta chains were read from a single sample in a study of T-cell reconstitution after alpha-beta-depleted transplantation in children. TCRdb redid the calling of the PCR reads with MiXCR, one entry per CDR3 protein. Of approximately 590,000 distinct CDR3 sequences listed, 10% are singletons. Sample: PBMCs from the stem cell graft donor, taken from the stem cell graft. The receptor set was obtained from a human donor who donated a stem cell graft to a child with acute myeloid leukemia. Both conserved end residues are part of each CDR3. A D gene is named only where the DNA matches it firmly. A row's size may be missing; if present it is once, few, many or a size class.

TRBV5-1	TRBD1	few	TRBJ2-7	CASSTDRVGLYEQYF	TGCGCCAGCAGCACCGACAGGGTGGGTCTCTACGAGCAGTACTTC
TRBV7-8	TRBD2	NA	TRBJ2-5	CASSFRSGRAQETQYF	TGTGCCAGCAGCTTCCGTAGCGGGAGGGCCCAAGAGACCCAGTACTTC
TRBV20-1	TRBD1	NA	TRBJ2-2	CSGGHPTGQGGELFF	TGCAGTGGGGGCCATCCGACAGGGCAGGGCGGGGAGCTGTTTTTT
TRBV24-1	NA	many	TRBJ2-6	CATTGGGNSGANVLTF	TGTGCCACCACCGGAGGGGGCAACTCTGGGGCCAACGTCCTGACTTTC
TRBV12-3/TRBV12-4	TRBD2	many	TRBJ2-1	CASSVTSGRDEQFF	TGTGCCAGCAGCGTAACTAGCGGGAGGGATGAGCAGTTCTTC
TRBV5-5	TRBD2	many	TRBJ2-7	CASSSTSGSSYEQYF	TGTGCCAGCAGCTCTACTAGCGGAAGCTCCTACGAGCAGTACTTC
TRBV30	NA	NA	TRBJ2-7	CAWKDRKFYEQYF	TGTGCCTGGAAGGACAGAAAGTTCTACGAGCAGTACTTC
TRBV5-1	TRBD2	NA	TRBJ2-3	CASSPSTSGNTDTQYF	TGCGCCAGCAGCCCAAGTACTAGCGGCAACACAGATACGCAGTATTTT
TRBV20-1	TRBD2	NA	TRBJ2-1	CSARDLAGGRVTEQFF	TGCAGTGCTAGAGACTTAGCGGGAGGGCGGGTCACTGAGCAGTTCTTC
TRBV29-1	TRBD2	many	TRBJ2-5	CSVTGTSGLETQYF	TGCAGCGTTACCGGGACTAGCGGGCTAGAGACCCAGTACTTC
TRBV5-6	TRBD1	few	TRBJ2-4	CASSFLLTGFNIQYF	TGTGCCAGCAGCTTCCTATTGACAGGGTTCAACATTCAGTACTTC
TRBV6-5	TRBD2	NA	TRBJ2-3	CASSYRAGGSTDTQYF	TGTGCCAGCAGTTACAGAGCGGGAGGATCGACAGATACGCAGTATTTT
TRBV5-1	NA	many	TRBJ2-7	CASSFQYEQYF	TGCGCCAGCAGCTTCCAGTACGAGCAGTACTTC
TRBV28	NA	NA	TRBJ2-5	CASSAPRGGGETQYF	TGTGCCAGCAGTGCTCCCAGGGGTGGGGGGGAGACCCAGTACTTC
TRBV28	TRBD1	few	TRBJ2-7	CASSLSLRQGGTYEQYF	TGTGCCAGCAGTTTATCCCTTCGACAGGGGGGTACCTACGAGCAGTACTTC
TRBV4-3	NA	few	TRBJ1-2	CASSQALGVSYGYTF	TGCGCCAGCAGCCAAGCCTTGGGGGTTTCCTATGGCTACACCTTC
TRBV5-6	TRBD1	few	TRBJ1-1	CASSSRTGHTEAFF	TGTGCCAGCAGCTCACGGACAGGGCACACTGAAGCTTTCTTT
TRBV29-1	NA	few	TRBJ2-1	CSVEETGLRNEQFF	TGCAGCGTTGAAGAGACGGGACTCCGCAATGAGCAGTTCTTC
TRBV10-3	NA	NA	TRBJ2-7	CAISESNPGDQYF	TGTGCCATCAGTGAGTCGAACCCAGGCGACCAGTACTTC
TRBV10-3	NA	many	TRBJ2-7	CATQGGGNEQYF	TGTGCCACACAGGGTGGTGGGAACGAGCAGTACTTC
TRBV30	NA	NA	TRBJ2-6	CAWSRSGANVLTF	TGTGCCTGGAGTAGGTCTGGGGCCAACGTCCTGACTTTC
TRBV7-9	NA	many	TRBJ2-3	CASSSETARDTQYF	TGTGCCAGCAGCTCAGAGACGGCACGGGATACGCAGTATTTT
TRBV29-1	NA	few	TRBJ2-1	CSVRAAYNEQFF	TGCAGCGTTAGAGCAGCCTACAATGAGCAGTTCTTC
TRBV28	TRBD1	many	TRBJ2-7	CASSFPQGPTYEQYF	TGTGCCAGCAGTTTCCCACAGGGGCCTACCTACGAGCAGTACTTC
TRBV10-3	NA	few	TRBJ2-2	CAISEGLALAGELFF	TGTGCCATCAGTGAGGGGCTAGCTTTGGCCGGGGAGCTGTTTTTT
TRBV5-1	NA	few	TRBJ1-2	CASSTDPVGYGYTF	TGCGCCAGCAGCACCGATCCGGTTGGGTATGGCTACACCTTC
TRBV6-2/TRBV6-3	NA	NA	TRBJ2-1	CASSYPPSPFYNEQFF	TGTGCCAGCAGTTACCCCCCTAGCCCCTTCTACAATGAGCAGTTCTTC
TRBV28	NA	NA	TRBJ2-1	CASSSRWSGIPNEQFF	TGTGCCAGCAGTTCCCGGTGGTCGGGAATCCCCAATGAGCAGTTCTTC
TRBV30	NA	NA	TRBJ1-1	CAWSVRESPTEAFF	TGTGCCTGGAGTGTAAGGGAGTCCCCCACTGAAGCTTTCTTT
TRBV5-1	TRBD1	NA	TRBJ1-2	CASSPGQGAPRPYGYTF	TGCGCCAGCAGCCCTGGACAGGGGGCCCCAAGGCCTTATGGCTACACCTTC
TRBV5-1	NA	NA	TRBJ2-5	CASSLDVGQETQYF	TGCGCCAGCAGCTTGGACGTGGGGCAAGAGACCCAGTACTTC
TRBV2	TRBD2	many	TRBJ2-7	CASSGGSKAGLYEQYF	TGTGCCAGCAGCGGCGGGAGTAAGGCGGGGTTATACGAGCAGTACTTC
TRBV20-1	NA	NA	TRBJ2-2	CSPNSGSGELFF	TGCAGTCCGAATTCCGGCTCCGGGGAGCTGTTTTTT
TRBV10-3	NA	NA	TRBJ2-2	CAISPVATYTGELFF	TGTGCCATCAGCCCCGTTGCTACCTACACCGGGGAGCTGTTTTTT
TRBV20-1	TRBD2	few	TRBJ2-7	CSARDRLAGAFEQYF	TGCAGTGCTAGAGACCGGCTAGCGGGAGCTTTCGAGCAGTACTTC
TRBV7-8	NA	many	TRBJ1-2	CASSSKGQGYGYTF	TGTGCCAGCAGCTCCAAAGGGCAGGGCTATGGCTACACCTTC
TRBV29-1	TRBD2	NA	TRBJ2-1	CSVRRSGATLDEQFF	TGCAGCGTTCGACGAAGCGGGGCCACTTTGGATGAGCAGTTCTTC
TRBV4-2	NA	NA	TRBJ2-3	CASSQDHGMRGADTQYF	TGTGCCAGCAGCCAAGATCATGGGATGAGGGGCGCAGATACGCAGTATTTT
TRBV6-1	TRBD2	many	TRBJ2-5	CASSELAGGQETQYF	TGTGCCAGCAGTGAACTAGCGGGGGGCCAAGAGACCCAGTACTTC
TRBV29-1	NA	few	TRBJ2-2	CSVLGGELFF	TGCAGCGTTCTTGGCGGGGAGCTGTTTTTT
TRBV7-2	NA	NA	TRBJ2-1	CASSPSPGSSYNEQFF	TGTGCCAGCAGCCCTAGTCCGGGAAGCTCCTACAATGAGCAGTTCTTC
TRBV5-4	NA	NA	TRBJ2-4	CASSFEGPKNIQYF	TGTGCCAGCAGCTTCGAGGGACCGAAAAACATTCAGTACTTC
TRBV15	NA	NA	TRBJ1-1	CATSRVGAEDTEAFF	TGTGCCACCAGCAGAGTAGGGGCTGAGGACACTGAAGCTTTCTTT
TRBV5-4	NA	NA	TRBJ2-7	CASSLAGTPPYEQYF	TGTGCCAGCAGCTTGGCGGGGACTCCTCCCTACGAGCAGTACTTC
TRBV6-5	TRBD1	NA	TRBJ1-1	CASSYMGRFPGQGNTEAFF	TGTGCCAGCAGTTACATGGGGCGCTTCCCCGGACAGGGGAACACTGAAGCTTTCTTT
TRBV20-1	NA	many	TRBJ2-3	CSARASLRPTDTQYF	TGCAGTGCTAGAGCTAGCTTGAGACCCACAGATACGCAGTATTTT
TRBV28	TRBD1	many	TRBJ2-5	CASSSLTGAPETQYF	TGTGCCAGCAGTTCACTGACAGGGGCCCCAGAGACCCAGTACTTC
TRBV7-3	NA	few	TRBJ2-5	CASSSNSRTGQETQYF	TGTGCCAGCAGCTCCAATAGCCGTACAGGGCAAGAGACCCAGTACTTC
TRBV29-1	NA	many	TRBJ2-3	CSASEADTQYF	TGCAGCGCTAGTGAGGCAGATACGCAGTATTTT
TRBV4-3	TRBD1	few	TRBJ2-1	CASSQVGQGKAKQFF	TGCGCCAGCAGCCAAGTTGGACAGGGTAAAGCAAAGCAGTTCTTC
TRBV7-3	TRBD2	NA	TRBJ2-1	CASSSAGAVYNEQFF	TGTGCCAGCAGCTCAGCGGGAGCAGTCTACAATGAGCAGTTCTTC
TRBV29-1	NA	few	TRBJ2-4	CSGSPGKSENIQYF	TGCAGCGGAAGTCCAGGGAAATCCGAAAACATTCAGTACTTC
TRBV11-2	TRBD2	NA	TRBJ2-1	CASSFNSGRRNEQFF	TGTGCCAGCAGCTTTAATAGCGGGAGGAGGAATGAGCAGTTCTTC
TRBV5-1	TRBD1	few	TRBJ2-6	CASSFLNRDSSGANVLTF	TGCGCCAGCAGCTTCCTTAATAGGGACAGCTCTGGGGCCAACGTCCTGACTTTC
TRBV6-5	NA	few	TRBJ2-7	CASSYVRGLVYEQYF	TGTGCCAGCAGTTACGTCAGGGGATTGGTATACGAGCAGTACTTC